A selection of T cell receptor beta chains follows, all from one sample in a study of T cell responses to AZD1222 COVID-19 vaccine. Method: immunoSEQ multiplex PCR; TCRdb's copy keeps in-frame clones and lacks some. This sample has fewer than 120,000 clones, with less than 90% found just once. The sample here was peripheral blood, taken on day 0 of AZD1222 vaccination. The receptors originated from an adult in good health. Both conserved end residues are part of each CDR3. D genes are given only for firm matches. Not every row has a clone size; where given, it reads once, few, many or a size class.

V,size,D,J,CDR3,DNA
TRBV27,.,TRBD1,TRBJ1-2,CASRRGQSRYGYTF,TGTGCCAGCAGGAGGGGGCAGAGTCGCTATGGCTACACCTTC
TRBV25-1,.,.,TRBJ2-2,CASSDQGGGELFF,TGTGCCAGCAGTGATCAGGGAGGCGGGGAGCTGTTTTTT
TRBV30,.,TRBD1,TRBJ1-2,CAWRLTGAPYGYTF,TGTGCCTGGAGGTTGACAGGGGCCCCCTATGGCTACACCTTC
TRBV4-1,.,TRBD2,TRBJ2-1,CASSHATSGDNEQFF,TGCGCCAGCAGCCACGCAACTAGCGGGGACAATGAGCAGTTCTTC
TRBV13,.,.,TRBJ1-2,CASSSRTEDYGYTF,TGTGCCAGCAGCTCGCGGACAGAAGACTATGGCTACACCTTC
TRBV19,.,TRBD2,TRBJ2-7,CASSIDVASGGVGREQYF,TGTGCCAGTAGTATAGATGTAGCTAGCGGGGGAGTCGGGCGCGAGCAGTACTTC
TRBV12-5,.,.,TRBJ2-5,CASGLSQETQYF,TGTGCTAGTGGTTTGTCCCAGGAGACCCAGTACTTC
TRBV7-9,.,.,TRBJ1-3,CASSLRGSGNTIYF,TGTGCCAGCAGCTTACGAGGCTCTGGAAACACCATATATTTT
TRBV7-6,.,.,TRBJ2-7,CASIHRHYEQYF,TGTGCCAGCATCCACCGACACTACGAGCAGTACTTC
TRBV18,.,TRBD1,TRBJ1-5,CASPIRGQGAGNQPQHF,TGTGCCAGCCCCATCAGGGGGCAGGGGGCTGGCAATCAGCCCCAGCATTTT
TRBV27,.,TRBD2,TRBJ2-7,CASSLERGIYEQYF,TGTGCCAGCAGTTTAGAGCGGGGGATCTACGAGCAGTACTTC
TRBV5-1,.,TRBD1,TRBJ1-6,CASSLRGLMGSYNSPLHF,TGCGCCAGCAGCTTGAGGGGGCTTATGGGATCCTATAATTCACCCCTCCACTTT
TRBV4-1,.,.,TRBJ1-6,CASSTPHFQSYNSPLHF,TGCGCCAGCAGCACACCGCACTTTCAGTCCTATAATTCACCCCTCCACTTT
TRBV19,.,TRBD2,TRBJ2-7,CASSLGTSGYEQYF,TGTGCCAGTAGTCTCGGGACTAGCGGGTACGAGCAGTACTTC
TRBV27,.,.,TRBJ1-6,CASTLGGTGNSPLHF,TGTGCCAGCACGTTAGGAGGGACGGGGAATTCACCCCTCCACTTT
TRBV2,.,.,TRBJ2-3,CAILDGQGWDTQYF,TGTGCCATCCTGGACGGGCAGGGCTGGGATACGCAGTATTTT
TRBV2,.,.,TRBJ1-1,CASSDYIKTEAFF,TGTGCCAGCAGTGATTACATTAAGACTGAAGCTTTCTTT
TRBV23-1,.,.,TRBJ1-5,CASSHPPGVPYSNQPQHF,TGCGCCAGCAGTCACCCACCGGGGGTACCTTATAGCAATCAGCCCCAGCATTTT
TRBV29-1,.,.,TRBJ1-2,CSVVSPNYGYTF,TGCAGCGTTGTCAGCCCTAACTATGGCTACACCTTC
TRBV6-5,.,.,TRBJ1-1,CASKRYGTEAFF,TGTGCCAGCAAGCGATACGGCACTGAAGCTTTCTTT
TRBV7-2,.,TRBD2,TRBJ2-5,CASSLKRGETQYF,TGTGCCAGCAGCTTAAAGCGGGGAGAGACCCAGTACTTC
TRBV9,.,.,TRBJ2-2,CASSVAGEMVTGELFF,TGTGCCAGCAGCGTAGCGGGGGAAATGGTCACCGGGGAGCTGTTTTTT
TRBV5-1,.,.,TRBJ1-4,CASSSGGNEKLFF,TGCGCCAGCAGTTCGGGGGGGAATGAAAAACTGTTTTTT
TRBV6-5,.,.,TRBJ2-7,CASSYSRVTSYEQYF,TGTGCCAGCAGTTACTCGAGGGTAACCTCCTACGAGCAGTACTTC
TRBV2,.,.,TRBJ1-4,CASSEAPAVEKLFF,TGTGCCAGCAGTGAAGCGCCGGCAGTTGAAAAACTGTTTTTT
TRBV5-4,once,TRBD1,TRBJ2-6,CASSFPTGLSSGANVLTF,TGTGCCAGCAGCTTCCCGACAGGGTTGTCCTCTGGGGCCAACGTCCTGACTTTC
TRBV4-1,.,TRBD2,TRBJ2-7,CASSQAGTSGYEQYF,TGCGCCAGCAGCCAAGCAGGGACTAGCGGCTACGAGCAGTACTTC
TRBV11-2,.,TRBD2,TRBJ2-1,CASSPPGLAGLNEQFF,TGTGCCAGCAGCCCACCGGGACTAGCGGGGCTCAATGAGCAGTTCTTC
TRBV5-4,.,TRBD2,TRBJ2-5,CASSLGGYQETQYF,TGTGCCAGCAGCCTGGGGGGGTACCAAGAGACCCAGTACTTC
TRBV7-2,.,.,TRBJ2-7,CASSLAGSYEQYF,TGTGCCAGCAGCTTAGCAGGCAGCTACGAGCAGTACTTC
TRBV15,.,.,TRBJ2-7,CATSSRQLVDPYEQYF,TGTGCCACCAGCAGCCGACAGTTGGTGGACCCTTACGAGCAGTACTTC
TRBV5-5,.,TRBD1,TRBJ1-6,CASSSGQAGIYNSPLHF,TGTGCCAGCAGCTCGGGACAGGCCGGTATCTATAATTCACCCCTCCACTTT
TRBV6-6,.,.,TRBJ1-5,CASSPSFNQPQHF,TGTGCCAGCAGCCCCTCCTTCAATCAGCCCCAGCATTTT
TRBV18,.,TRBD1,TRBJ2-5,CASSSETGVVETQYF,TGTGCCAGCTCATCCGAAACAGGGGTGGTGGAGACCCAGTACTTC
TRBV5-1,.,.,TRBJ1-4,CASSLEGFGEKLFF,TGCGCCAGCAGCTTGGAAGGCTTTGGAGAAAAACTGTTTTTT
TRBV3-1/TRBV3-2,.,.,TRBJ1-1,CASSQAWNTEAFF,TGTGCCAGCAGCCAAGCATGGAACACTGAAGCTTTCTTT
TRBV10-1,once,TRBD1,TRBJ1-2,CARRRQGLNYGYTF,TGCGCCAGGAGACGACAGGGGCTAAACTATGGCTACACCTTC
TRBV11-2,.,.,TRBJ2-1,CASSLGLRSRGAGGEQFF,TGTGCCAGCAGCTTAGGTCTCCGAAGTCGCGGCGCCGGCGGGGAGCAGTTCTTC
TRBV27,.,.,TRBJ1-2,CASSLSGEYGYTF,TGTGCCAGCAGTTTATCAGGGGAGTATGGCTACACCTTC
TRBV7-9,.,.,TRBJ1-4,CASTGVREKLFF,TGTGCCAGCACGGGGGTGAGGGAAAAACTGTTTTTT
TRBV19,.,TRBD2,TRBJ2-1,CASRLTSGGTNEQFF,TGTGCCAGTAGGCTTACTAGCGGGGGTACGAATGAGCAGTTCTTC